A single sample is the source of the 20 T cell receptor beta chains below, sequenced in a study of cytomegalovirus exposure and HLA in healthy donors. Method: immunoSEQ multiplex PCR; TCRdb's copy keeps in-frame clones and lacks some. Found here are about 130,000 clones, about 94% of them singletons; the top ten hold less than 1.5%. The sample was PBMCs. These receptors all stem from a young woman in good health and CMV-seronegative.

V usage is TRBV5-4 and J usage is TRBJ2-7, with D hard to call. V was shortened by 0 bases and J by 6 bases, with 10 bases between the two germline ends. The CDR3 has 13 residues. The germline CDR1 and CDR2 sequences are SGHNT and YYREEE (reference sequence). The chain's CDR3 is CASSLGHETEQYF. The CDR3 DNA sequence: TGTGCCAGCAGCTTGGGACACGAAACCGAGCAGTACTTC.

A single count supports this clone. The chain is built from TRBV28 and TRBJ2-7; the D gene is possibly TRBD1 (6 bases). This CDR3 comprises 13 residues. The V gene lost 2 bases and the J gene lost 6 bases, with 11 bases spanning the gap. From germline, CDR1 is MDHEN and CDR2 SYDVKM. The CDR3 sequence is CASSLGRGGEQYF. The CDR3 DNA follows: TGTGCCAGCAGTTTAGGGCGAGGGGGCGAGCAGTACTTC. Together with reference TRBV28 and TRBJ2-7, the CDR3 gives the full variable domain: DVKVTQSSRYLVKRTGEKVFLECVQDMDHENMFWYRQDPGLGLRLIYFSYDVKMKEKGDIPEGYSVSREKKERFSLILESASTNQTSMYLCASSLGRGGEQYFGPGTRLTVT.

The DNA of the CDR3 is TGTGCCCTCGTAGGGACAGGGGGCACTGAAGCTTTCTTT. It is translated as CALVGTGGTEAFF. The V and J genes are TRBV30 and TRBJ1-1, with 11 bases fitting TRBD1. J lost 4 bases, V lost 8 bases, and 6 bases had no gene match. Germline CDR1 and CDR2: GTSNPN and SVGIG (reference sequence). The CDR3 is 13 amino acids.

V and J are TRBV15 and TRBJ1-3; D perhaps matches TRBD1 (5 bases). Germline V gene data show CDR1 as LNHNV and CDR2 as YYDKDF (reference sequence). V was shortened by 2 bases and J by 4 bases, with 18 bases between the two germline ends. CDR3 length: 17 amino acids. CDR3 region: CATSRPWDFGGGNTIYF. Written as DNA, the CDR3 is TGTGCCACCAGCAGACCGTGGGATTTCGGGGGGGGAAACACCATATATTTT.

The chain links TRBV30 to TRBJ2-3, with TRBD1 as a possible D gene (6 bases). The CDR3 covers 15 residues. Germline-derived CDR1 and CDR2 are GTSNPN and SVGIG (reference sequence). Between the trimmed V and J ends, which lost 3 bases and 2 bases, there was a span of 15 bases. The CDR3 nucleotides are TGTGCCTGGAGCGGAACAGGGTACCCCACAGATACGCAGTATTTT. Its translation: CAWSGTGYPTDTQYF.

The rearrangement joins TRBV4-1 to TRBJ1-4; no clear D gene. Germline values: CDR1 MGHRA, CDR2 YSYEKL. V gave up 0 bases and J gave up 7 bases, with 15 bases separating them. The CDR3 has 16 amino acids. CDR3 DNA sequence: TGCGCCAGCAGCCAAGAGGGGATGGCGAGGGCTGAAAAACTGTTTTTT. Protein sequence: CASSQEGMARAEKLFF.

The chain joins TRBV19 to TRBJ1-4; 8 nucleotides align to TRBD1. Germline V gene lookup returns CDR1 LNHDA and CDR2 SQIVND (reference sequence). With V trimmed by 5 bases and J by 2 bases, 7 bases remained unmatched. CDR3 length equals 16 residues. As DNA, the CDR3 is TGTGCCAGTAGTGCCGGACAGGGCCTCACTAATGAAAAACTGTTTTTT. Residues: CASSAGQGLTNEKLFF.

The V and J genes are TRBV7-9 and TRBJ1-1; D might be TRBD1 (6 bases). The V end lost 1 base, the J end lost 11 bases, and 23 bases lay between the germline ends. Germline assignment: CDR1 SEHNR and CDR2 FQNEAQ (reference sequence). This CDR3 region has 16 residues. DNA of the CDR3: TGTGCCAGCAGCTTAGGAGTTTCGGGGGAGGGGGAAAGGGCTTTCTTT. Its translation is CASSLGVSGEGERAFF.

The CDR3 region has the DNA TGTGCCAGCAGTGGCCGCGGTTGGAGGGATCATCAGCCCCAGCATTTT. Amino acid sequence: CASSGRGWRDHQPQHF. The chain employs TRBV28 and TRBJ1-5; D not resolved. The CDR3 is made up of 16 amino acids. The germline V gene has CDR1 MDHEN and CDR2 SYDVKM. Trimming removed 5 bases at V and 5 bases at J, with 19 bases between.

V and J are TRBV28 and TRBJ2-3; 8 nucleotides agree with TRBD2. The germline V gene has CDR1 MDHEN and CDR2 SYDVKM. The junction had 9 bases not matched to a gene; V was cut back by 7 bases and J by 0 bases. The CDR3 extends over 16 amino acids. The DNA for the CDR3 is TGTGCCAGCACCCCAGGACTAGCCCTTAGCACAGATACGCAGTATTTT. It codes for CASTPGLALSTDTQYF.

This rearrangement joins TRBV2 to TRBJ1-5; D not certain. Germline V gives CDR1 SNHLY, CDR2 FYNNEI. The CDR3 runs 13 residues. V shed 0 bases and J shed 7 bases, with 7 bases lying between them. CDR3 DNA: TGTGCCAGCAGTGAAGCGGTACAGCAGCCCCAGCATTTT. This sequence encodes CASSEAVQQPQHF.

The chain uses TRBV5-1 and TRBJ1-1; tentative D call: TRBD1 (5 bases). Germline CDR1 and CDR2: SGHRS and YFSETQ. The V end lost 3 bases, the J end lost 1 base, and 13 bases lay between the germline ends. This CDR3 comprises 15 residues. CDR3 protein: CASSWGGRQNTEAFF. Here the CDR3 DNA reads TGCGCCAGCAGCTGGGGCGGCAGGCAGAACACTGAAGCTTTCTTT.

The rearrangement joins TRBV7-8 to TRBJ2-1; 12 bases agree with TRBD1. In germline, CDR1 is SGHVS, CDR2 FQNEAQ. With V trimmed by 5 bases and J by 6 bases, 5 bases remained unmatched. The CDR3 sequence is 15 residues long. CDR3 region: CASSQPGQGANEQFF. CDR3 nucleotides: TGTGCCAGCAGCCAGCCGGGACAGGGGGCCAATGAGCAGTTCTTC.

This rearrangement joins TRBV29-1 to TRBJ2-5, with D possibly matching TRBD1 (6 bases). Trimming stripped 4 bases from V and 5 bases from J, with 11 bases between. This CDR3 is built from 12 residues. CDR1 SQVTM and CDR2 ANQGSEA come from the germline V gene. CDR3 protein: CSVGGRGETQYF. CDR3 DNA: TGCAGCGTTGGGGGCAGGGGCGAGACCCAGTACTTC.

The rearrangement joins TRBV5-1 to TRBJ1-1; unclear D gene. Germline V gene sequence: CDR1 SGHRS, CDR2 YFSETQ. V was pared by 4 bases and J by 0 bases, with 10 bases between. The CDR3 is 14 amino acids. The CDR3 nucleotides are TGCGCCAGCAGCGAGGCTTTTATGAACACTGAAGCTTTCTTT. Translation: CASSEAFMNTEAFF.

The rearrangement links TRBV7-9 to TRBJ1-5, with 7 nucleotides matching TRBD1. Germline V gene sequence: CDR1 SEHNR, CDR2 FQNEAQ (reference sequence). The CDR3 runs to 13 residues. V was clipped by 5 bases and J by 9 bases; unmatched bases: 7. CDR3 bases: TGTGCCAGCAGCGCAGGGCCAGGGGGGCCCCAGCATTTT. Encoded protein: CASSAGPGGPQHF.

The genes are TRBV7-9 and TRBJ2-7; D uncertain. Looked up from germline, CDR1 is SEHNR and CDR2 is FQNEAQ (reference sequence). V was trimmed by 5 bases and J by 5 bases, leaving 13 bases between them. CDR3 length equals 13 residues. The DNA for the CDR3 is TGTGCCAGCAGCCCGAGAGGAGAGAACGAGCAGTACTTC. Translated, it gives CASSPRGENEQYF.

The V and J genes are TRBV28 and TRBJ2-7; TRBD2 matches 8 bases. In germline, CDR1 is MDHEN, CDR2 SYDVKM. V shed 3 bases and J 5 bases; nucleotides not matched to a gene: 3. This CDR3 comprises 13 residues. Written as DNA, the CDR3 is TGTGCCAGCAGTTTGAGGACTAGCCACGAGCAGTACTTC. This sequence encodes CASSLRTSHEQYF.

The chain has TRBV5-4 and TRBJ1-2, with D maybe TRBD1 (6 bases). V was shortened by 2 bases and J by 2 bases, with 10 bases between the two germline ends. Germline lookup yields CDR1 SGHNT and CDR2 YYREEE (reference sequence). The CDR3 totals 14 residues. The CDR3 reads CASSFSGQNYGYTF. The CDR3 DNA reads TGTGCCAGCAGCTTCAGCGGACAGAACTATGGCTACACCTTC.

The rearrangement links TRBV5-1 to TRBJ1-4, with TRBD1 identical over 7 bases. V shed 2 bases, J shed 5 bases, and the junction held 3 bases outside the gene matches. Germline lookup yields CDR1 SGHRS and CDR2 YFSETQ. The CDR3 has 14 amino acids. CDR3 sequence: CASSLQTGNEKLFF. The CDR3 DNA is TGCGCCAGCAGCTTACAGACAGGGAATGAAAAACTGTTTTTT.